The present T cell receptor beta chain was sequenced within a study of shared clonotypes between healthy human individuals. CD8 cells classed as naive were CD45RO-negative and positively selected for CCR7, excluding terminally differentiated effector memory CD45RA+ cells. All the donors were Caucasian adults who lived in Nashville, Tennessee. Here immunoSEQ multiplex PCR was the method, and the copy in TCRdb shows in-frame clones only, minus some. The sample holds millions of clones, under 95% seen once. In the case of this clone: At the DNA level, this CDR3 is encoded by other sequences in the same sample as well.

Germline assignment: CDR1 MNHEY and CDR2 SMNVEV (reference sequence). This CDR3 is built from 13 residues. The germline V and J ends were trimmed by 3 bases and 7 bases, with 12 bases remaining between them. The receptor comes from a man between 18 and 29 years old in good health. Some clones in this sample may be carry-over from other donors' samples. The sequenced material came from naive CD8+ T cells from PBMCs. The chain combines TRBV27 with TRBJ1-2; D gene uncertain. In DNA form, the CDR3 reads TGTGCCAGCAGTTTCTTGGGGAGCGGTGGCTACACCTTC. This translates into CASSFLGSGGYTF.